Below, 30 T cell receptor beta chains from the same sample are listed, as sequenced in a study of T cell responses to AZD1222 COVID-19 vaccine. The table came from immunoSEQ multiplex PCR; TCRdb's copy has only in-frame clones and leaves some out. The repertoire has some 170,000 clones, more than 85% of them found once; the top ten carry roughly 0.9%. The sample was peripheral blood, taken on day 0 of AZD1222 vaccination. The receptors stem from an adult in good health.

The gene calls are TRBV19 and TRBJ1-3; D gene unclear. Trimming left V 5 bases short and J 0 bases short, with 8 bases between. The CDR3 runs to 14 residues. Germline loops: CDR1 LNHDA, CDR2 SQIVND (reference sequence). The CDR3 sequence is CASSPTSSGNTIYF. The CDR3 DNA sequence: TGTGCCAGTAGTCCCACAAGCTCTGGAAACACCATATATTTT.

The chain uses TRBV29-1 and TRBJ1-4, with D perhaps TRBD1 (5 bases). The CDR3 runs to 13 residues. Germline values: CDR1 SQVTM, CDR2 ANQGSEA. V lost 6 bases and J 7 bases, leaving 15 bases between the germline ends. The CDR3 DNA follows: TGCAGCGTCAGAGAGGGGATCAGTGAAAAACTGTTTTTT. This encodes CSVREGISEKLFF.

The chain recombines TRBV6-2 or TRBV6-3 with TRBJ2-7, with D possibly being TRBD1 (6 bases). In germline, CDR1 is MNHEY, CDR2 SVGEGT. The CDR3 is 15 amino acids. V was trimmed by 2 bases and J by 4 bases, leaving 15 bases between them. CDR3 amino acids: CASSYETGTRYEQYF. The CDR3 bases are TGTGCCAGCAGTTACGAGACCGGGACACGGTACGAGCAGTACTTC.

The genes are TRBV6-2 or TRBV6-3 and TRBJ1-3; TRBD1 agrees at 7 bases. Germline V gives CDR1 MNHEY, CDR2 SVGEGT. The CDR3 contains 16 residues. J gave up 2 bases and V 5 bases, and 9 bases lay outside the gene matches. CDR3 region: CASSLRGPGTGNTIYF. The CDR3 region has the DNA TGTGCCAGCAGTCTTAGGGGGCCAGGGACTGGAAACACCATATATTTT.

The chain joins TRBV5-1 to TRBJ2-6; TRBD1 agrees at 7 bases. Trimming removed 5 bases from V and 0 bases from J; junction bases left unmatched: 11. The CDR3 has 18 amino acids. In germline, CDR1 is SGHRS, CDR2 YFSETQ. As DNA, the CDR3 is TGCGCCAGCAGTTCCCTCGCAGGGGGACCCTCTGGGGCCAACGTCCTGACTTTC. Its protein is CASSSLAGGPSGANVLTF.

This chain uses TRBV19 with TRBJ2-1; 8 bases fit TRBD2. The CDR3 sequence is 14 residues long. The J segment lost 10 bases and the V segment lost 2 bases, leaving 7 bases of the junction unmatched. Germline lookup yields CDR1 LNHDA and CDR2 SQIVND (reference sequence). The CDR3 nucleotides are TGTGCCAGTAGTATACAAACGGGGGGGACGGAGCAGTTCTTC. It encodes CASSIQTGGTEQFF. The complete variable domain, with remaining parts taken from reference TRBV19 and TRBJ2-1, reads DGGITQSPKYLFRKEGQNVTLSCEQNLNHDAMYWYRQDPGQGLRLIYYSQIVNDFQKGDIAEGYSVSREKKESFPLTVTSAQKNPTAFYLCASSIQTGGTEQFFGPGTRLTVL.

V gene TRBV7-9 combines with J gene TRBJ2-2, with 7 nucleotides matching TRBD1. The V gene's germline CDR1 is SEHNR and CDR2 FQNEAQ (reference sequence). V was pared by 2 bases and J by 6 bases, with 6 bases of the junction left unmatched. This CDR3 has 15 amino acids. The CDR3 here is CASSLTGVAPGELFF. The CDR3 nucleotides read TGTGCCAGCAGCTTAACAGGGGTCGCTCCCGGGGAGCTGTTTTTT.

The rearrangement uses TRBV18 and TRBJ1-1; D not resolved. The germline V and J ends were trimmed by 6 bases and 0 bases, with 14 bases remaining between them. This CDR3 is built from 15 residues. Germline V gene sequence: CDR1 KGHSH, CDR2 LQKENI. In nucleotides, the CDR3 is TGTGCCAGCTCCCAGAGCCGAATCATGAACACTGAAGCTTTCTTT. It translates to CASSQSRIMNTEAFF.

The rearrangement uses TRBV9 and TRBJ2-2, with D possibly called TRBD1 or TRBD2 (6 bases each). Per the germline V gene, CDR1 is SGDLS and CDR2 is YYNGEE. Between the trimmed V and J ends, which lost 7 bases and 1 base, there was a span of 11 bases. The CDR3 totals 14 residues. CDR3 sequence: CASRGPQNTGELFF. CDR3 DNA: TGTGCCAGCCGGGGGCCTCAGAACACCGGGGAGCTGTTTTTT. The full variable domain, its missing parts supplied by reference TRBV9 and TRBJ2-2, is DSGVTQTPKHLITATGQRVTLRCSPRSGDLSVYWYQQSLDQGLQFLIQYYNGEERAKGNILERFSAQQFPDLHSELNLSSLELGDSALYFCASRGPQNTGELFFGEGSRLTVL.

The J gene is TRBJ1-1, the V gene TRBV11-2; D possibly corresponds to TRBD1 (5 bases). The germline V gene encodes CDR1 SGHAT and CDR2 FQNNGV. The V and J ends lost 6 bases and 3 bases respectively, with 11 bases between them. The CDR3 totals 13 residues. The CDR3 here is CASRGGDHTEAFF. The CDR3 coding sequence is TGTGCCAGCAGAGGAGGGGATCACACTGAAGCTTTCTTT. Based on the CDR3 plus reference TRBV11-2 and TRBJ1-1, the full variable domain is EAGVAQSPRYKIIEKRQSVAFWCNPISGHATLYWYQQILGQGPKLLIQFQNNGVVDDSQLPKDRFSAERLKGVDSTLKIQPAKLEDSAVYLCASRGGDHTEAFFGQGTRLTVV.

V gene TRBV29-1 combines with J gene TRBJ1-1; 7 positions match TRBD1. Per the germline V gene, CDR1 is SQVTM and CDR2 is ANQGSEA. This CDR3 contains 12 residues. V lost 6 bases to trimming and J lost 4 bases; unmatched junction nucleotides: 5. The CDR3 loop reads CSVQGMGTEAFF. The DNA for the CDR3 is TGCAGCGTACAGGGGATGGGCACTGAAGCTTTCTTT. Looking up the rest from reference TRBV29-1 and TRBJ1-1 gives the full variable domain: SAVISQKPSRDICQRGTSLTIQCQVDSQVTMMFWYRQQPGQSLTLIATANQGSEATYESGFVIDKFPISRPNLTFSTLTVSNMSPEDSSIYLCSVQGMGTEAFFGQGTRLTVV.

The J gene is TRBJ1-3, the V gene TRBV30, with 8 bases aligning to TRBD1. There are 14 residues in the CDR3. Looked up from germline, CDR1 is GTSNPN and CDR2 is SVGIG (reference sequence). V lost 3 bases and J lost 2; bases outside the gene matches: 3. The CDR3 reads CAWRVTGAGNTIYF. The CDR3, as DNA: TGTGCCTGGAGGGTGACAGGGGCTGGAAACACCATATATTTT.

This chain uses TRBV28 with TRBJ2-7, with 8 bases identical to TRBD1. The V and J ends lost 6 bases and 3 bases, in that order; junction bases with no gene match: 7. CDR1 MDHEN and CDR2 SYDVKM come from the germline V gene. This CDR3 has 14 residues. The CDR3 protein is CASRSGTGHYEQYF. The CDR3 DNA reads TGTGCCAGCAGATCCGGGACAGGCCACTACGAGCAGTACTTC.

This chain joins TRBV19 and TRBJ1-5, with D perhaps matching TRBD1 (6 bases). CDR1 and CDR2 (germline): LNHDA, SQIVND (reference sequence). The CDR3 spans 15 residues. Between the trimmed V and J ends, which lost 3 bases and 6 bases, there was a span of 15 bases. The DNA for the CDR3 is TGTGCCAGTAGTATCGGTGCCAGGGGCGGTCAGCCCCAGCATTTT. Its protein is CASSIGARGGQPQHF.

This sequence joins TRBV28 and TRBJ1-1, with D uncertain. From germline, CDR1 is MDHEN and CDR2 SYDVKM. The CDR3 is 14 amino acids. The V and J ends lost 3 bases and 0 bases respectively, with 8 bases between them. CDR3 sequence (DNA): TGTGCCAGCAGTTTTGCCGGGCTGAACACTGAAGCTTTCTTT. The encoded protein is CASSFAGLNTEAFF.

The chain's CDR3 is CATSSRQDGKLFF. The CDR3 DNA sequence: TGTGCCACCAGCAGCAGACAGGATGGAAAACTGTTTTTT. The genes are TRBV15 and TRBJ1-4, with D possibly matching TRBD1 (6 bases). The germline CDR1 and CDR2 sequences are LNHNV and YYDKDF (reference sequence). The CDR3 consists of 13 residues. V was shortened by 3 bases and J by 10 bases, with 12 bases between the two germline ends.

A few counts support this clone. This chain joins TRBV19 and TRBJ1-3, with D hard to call. This CDR3 spans 18 amino acids. V lost 4 bases and J 4 bases, leaving 23 bases between the germline ends. Germline CDR1 is LNHDA and CDR2 is SQIVND (reference sequence). The chain's CDR3 is CASSTPHGPFSRGNTIYF. In DNA, the CDR3 is TGTGCCAGTAGTACGCCCCATGGTCCCTTTTCAAGAGGAAACACCATATATTTT.

This clone has more than one count but fewer than ten. The chain uses TRBV3-1 (or the pseudogene TRBV3-2) and TRBJ2-2, with a weak D call TRBD2 (7 bases). CDR1 and CDR2 (germline): LGHDT, YNNKEL (reference sequence). The CDR3 contains 14 residues. V was cut by 5 bases and J by 7 bases, with 14 bases left in between. CDR3 DNA: TGTGCCAGCAGCGCAGGGGACTACAACGGGGAGCTGTTTTTT. This gives the protein CASSAGDYNGELFF.

The chain joins TRBV30 to TRBJ1-4; D remains unclear. The CDR3 sequence is 13 residues long. V gave up 2 bases and J gave up 4 bases, with 8 bases separating them. The germline V gene encodes CDR1 GTSNPN and CDR2 SVGIG (reference sequence). CDR3 sequence (DNA): TGTGCCTGGAGTCCGGGGTTTAATGAAAAACTGTTTTTT. Amino acids: CAWSPGFNEKLFF.

The chain combines TRBV30 with TRBJ1-3, with 10 bases fitting TRBD1. Germline CDR1 and CDR2: GTSNPN and SVGIG (reference sequence). Germline trimming cut 2 bases from V and 1 base from J; bases unmatched to any gene: 5. The CDR3 runs to 16 residues. CDR3 DNA sequence: TGTGCCTGGAGTCCGACAGGGGGCTTGTCTGGAAACACCATATATTTT. It encodes CAWSPTGGLSGNTIYF.

The CDR3 is CASSPDMVGGYGYTF. In nucleotides, the CDR3 is TGTGCCAGCTCACCTGATATGGTGGGGGGCTATGGCTACACCTTC. The chain recombines TRBV18 with TRBJ1-2; a possible D gene is TRBD1 (5 bases). The CDR3 extends over 15 amino acids. Germline V gene lookup returns CDR1 KGHSH and CDR2 LQKENI. Trimming took 3 bases from V and 4 from J, leaving 15 bases between them.

The chain has TRBV27 and TRBJ1-6, with D unresolved. CDR1 is MNHEY and CDR2 is SMNVEV in the germline V gene (reference sequence). The CDR3 sequence is 15 residues long. The ends were cut back, 0 bases at V and 4 bases at J, with 7 bases in the middle. Here the CDR3 DNA reads TGTGCCAGCAGTTTATCTTCCACATATAATTCACCCCTCCACTTT. Its translation is CASSLSSTYNSPLHF.

Points on this clone: This same CDR3 is encoded by further DNA sequences in the sample. The genes are TRBV12-3 or TRBV12-4 and TRBJ2-5; a weak D match, TRBD2 (6 bases). Between the trimmed V and J ends, which lost 3 bases and 5 bases, there was a span of 10 bases. This CDR3 has 13 residues. The CDR3 sequence is CASSLAGKETQYF. CDR3 DNA: TGTGCCAGCAGTTTGGCGGGGAAGGAGACCCAGTACTTC.

The V gene is TRBV28, the J gene TRBJ1-1, with D perhaps matching TRBD1 (6 bases). Germline CDR1 is MDHEN and CDR2 is SYDVKM. CDR3 length: 17 residues. V dropped 8 bases and J dropped 8 bases, with 30 bases sitting between them. The chain's CDR3 is CASASDGSQGRLGEAFF. CDR3 DNA: TGTGCCAGCGCCTCCGATGGATCCCAGGGGCGGCTCGGGGAAGCTTTCTTT.

The CDR3 is CASSSWFVGEKLFF. DNA of the CDR3: TGTGCCAGCAGTTCGTGGTTTGTTGGTGAAAAACTGTTTTTT. The gene calls are TRBV27 and TRBJ1-4, with unresolved D. With 4 bases removed from V and 7 bases from J, the gap between germline ends came to 13 bases. Germline lookup yields CDR1 MNHEY and CDR2 SMNVEV (reference sequence). The CDR3 is made up of 14 amino acids.

In this sample, this clone turned up a few times. The chain carries TRBV6-6 and TRBJ1-3; D is undetermined. Germline values: CDR1 MNHNY, CDR2 SVGAGI (reference sequence). The CDR3 runs to 14 residues. V was clipped by 6 bases and J by 4 bases, with 13 bases between them. The CDR3 loop reads CASRRDGDGNTIYF. The CDR3, as DNA: TGTGCCAGCAGACGCGACGGCGACGGAAACACCATATATTTT.

The CDR3: CASSPPGVSYEQYF. The DNA of the CDR3 is TGTGCCAGCAGCCCCCCCGGGGTGTCCTACGAGCAGTACTTC. The chain joins TRBV3-1 (or the pseudogene TRBV3-2) to TRBJ2-7, with D possibly TRBD2 on 5 matching bases. Trimming cost V 4 bases and J 1 base, with 11 bases left between them. The CDR3 spans 14 residues. Per the germline V gene, CDR1 is LGHDT and CDR2 is YNNKEL (reference sequence).

Here the CDR3 DNA reads TGTGCCAGCAGTGGACCCTTCCCGAGACAGCCCCAGCATTTT. The encoded protein is CASSGPFPRQPQHF. This chain connects TRBV2 to TRBJ1-5; D unclear. Germline V gene data show CDR1 as SNHLY and CDR2 as FYNNEI. The ends were cut back, 4 bases at V and 7 bases at J, with 14 bases in the middle. The CDR3 loop spans 14 amino acids.

The chain joins TRBV28 to TRBJ2-7, with D maybe TRBD2 (5 bases). The CDR3 is 15 residues long. CDR1 is MDHEN and CDR2 is SYDVKM in the germline V gene. Between the trimmed V and J ends, which lost 3 bases and 0 bases, there was a span of 12 bases. Here the CDR3 DNA reads TGTGCCAGCAGTTTGGTCGAAGGGAGCTCCTACGAGCAGTACTTC. Protein: CASSLVEGSSYEQYF.

Written as DNA, the CDR3 is TGCGCCAGCAGCTTAGACAGGGACCTGAACACTGAAGCTTTCTTT. Protein sequence: CASSLDRDLNTEAFF. This sequence joins TRBV5-1 and TRBJ1-1; TRBD1 agrees at 7 bases. The CDR3 loop spans 15 amino acids. Germline values: CDR1 SGHRS, CDR2 YFSETQ. J lost 0 bases, V lost 2 bases, and 4 bases had no gene match.